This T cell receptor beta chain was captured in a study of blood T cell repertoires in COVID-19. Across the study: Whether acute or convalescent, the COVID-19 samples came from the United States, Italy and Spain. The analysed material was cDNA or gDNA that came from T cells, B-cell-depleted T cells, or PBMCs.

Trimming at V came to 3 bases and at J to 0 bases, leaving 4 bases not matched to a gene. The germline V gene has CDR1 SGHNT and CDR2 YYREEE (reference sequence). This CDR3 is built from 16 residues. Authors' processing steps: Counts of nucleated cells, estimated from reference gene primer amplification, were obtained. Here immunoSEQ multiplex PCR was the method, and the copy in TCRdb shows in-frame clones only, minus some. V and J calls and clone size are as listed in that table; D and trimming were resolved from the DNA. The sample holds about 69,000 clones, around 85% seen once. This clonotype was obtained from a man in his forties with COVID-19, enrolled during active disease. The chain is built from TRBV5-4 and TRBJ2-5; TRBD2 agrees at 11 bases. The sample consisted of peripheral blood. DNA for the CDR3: TGTGCCAGCAGCTCCGCTAGCGGGGGGTACCAAGAGACCCAGTACTTC. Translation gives CASSSASGGYQETQYF.